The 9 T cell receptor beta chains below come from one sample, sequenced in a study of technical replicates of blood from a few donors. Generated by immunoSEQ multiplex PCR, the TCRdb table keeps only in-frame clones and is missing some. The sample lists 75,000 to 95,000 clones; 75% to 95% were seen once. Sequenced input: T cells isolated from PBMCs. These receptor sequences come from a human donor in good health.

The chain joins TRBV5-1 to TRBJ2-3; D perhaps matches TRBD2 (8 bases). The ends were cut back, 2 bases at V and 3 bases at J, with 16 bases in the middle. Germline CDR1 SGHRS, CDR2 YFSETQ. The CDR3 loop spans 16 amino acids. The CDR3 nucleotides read TGCGCCAGCAGCTTAGACAGGGCGGGAGGTACAGATACGCAGTATTTT. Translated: CASSLDRAGGTDTQYF.

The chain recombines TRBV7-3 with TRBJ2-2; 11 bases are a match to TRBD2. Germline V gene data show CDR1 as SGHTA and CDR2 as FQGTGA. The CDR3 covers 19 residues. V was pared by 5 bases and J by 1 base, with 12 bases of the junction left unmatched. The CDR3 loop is CASSEVGLAGGLNTGELFF. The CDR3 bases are TGTGCCAGCAGCGAAGTTGGGTTAGCGGGGGGGCTGAACACCGGGGAGCTGTTTTTT.

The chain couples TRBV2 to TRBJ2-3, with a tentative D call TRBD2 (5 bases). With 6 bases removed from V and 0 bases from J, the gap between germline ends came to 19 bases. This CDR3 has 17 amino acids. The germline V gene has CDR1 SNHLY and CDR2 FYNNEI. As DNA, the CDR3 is TGTGCCAGCAGGGGTAGCGCTAGGAAGCCTAGCACAGATACGCAGTATTTT. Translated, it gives CASRGSARKPSTDTQYF.

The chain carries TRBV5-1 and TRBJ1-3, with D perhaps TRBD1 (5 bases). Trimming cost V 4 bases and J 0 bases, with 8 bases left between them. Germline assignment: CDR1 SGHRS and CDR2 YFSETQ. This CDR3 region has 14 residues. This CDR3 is CASSLGVSGNTIYF. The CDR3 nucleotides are TGCGCCAGCAGCCTAGGGGTCTCTGGAAACACCATATATTTT.

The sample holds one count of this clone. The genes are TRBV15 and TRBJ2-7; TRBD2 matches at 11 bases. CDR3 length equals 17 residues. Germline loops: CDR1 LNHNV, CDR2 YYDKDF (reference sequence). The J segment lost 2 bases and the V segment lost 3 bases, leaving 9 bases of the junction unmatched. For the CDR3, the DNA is TGTGCCACCAGCAGCCAATTTACTAGCGGGGGAACCTACGAGCAGTACTTC. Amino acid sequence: CATSSQFTSGGTYEQYF.

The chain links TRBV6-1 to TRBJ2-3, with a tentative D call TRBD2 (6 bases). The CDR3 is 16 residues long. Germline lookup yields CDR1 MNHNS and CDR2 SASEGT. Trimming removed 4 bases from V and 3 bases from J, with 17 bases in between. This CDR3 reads CASSAKSGVDTDTQYF. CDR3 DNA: TGTGCCAGCAGTGCCAAATCGGGAGTCGATACAGATACGCAGTATTTT.

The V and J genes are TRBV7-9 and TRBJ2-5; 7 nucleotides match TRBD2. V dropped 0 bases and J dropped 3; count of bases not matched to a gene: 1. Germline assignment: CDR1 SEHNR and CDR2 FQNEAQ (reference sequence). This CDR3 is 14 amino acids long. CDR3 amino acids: CASSLAGGKETQYF. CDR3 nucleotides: TGTGCCAGCAGCTTAGCGGGGGGGAAAGAGACCCAGTACTTC.

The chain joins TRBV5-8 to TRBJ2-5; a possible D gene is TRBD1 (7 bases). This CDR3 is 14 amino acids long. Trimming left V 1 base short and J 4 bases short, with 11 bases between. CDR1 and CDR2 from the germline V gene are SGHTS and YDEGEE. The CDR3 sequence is CASSLLQGGETQYF. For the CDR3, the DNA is TGTGCCAGCAGCTTGTTGCAGGGGGGAGAGACCCAGTACTTC.

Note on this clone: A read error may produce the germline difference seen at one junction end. CDR3 sequence reads: CASSPGSLTDTQYF. The CDR3 nucleotides are TGTGCTAGCAGTCCGGGGAGCCTCACAGATACGCAGTATTTT. The chain uses TRBV7-7 and TRBJ2-3, with D perhaps TRBD2 (5 bases). The CDR3 contains 14 residues. CDR1 and CDR2 from the germline V gene are SSHAT and FNYEAQ (reference sequence).